These T cell receptor beta chains were read from a single sample in a study of cytomegalovirus exposure and HLA in healthy donors. The protocol was immunoSEQ multiplex PCR, while the TCRdb copy is restricted to in-frame clones and leaves out a portion. This sample's table has some 75,000 clones. Specimen: PBMCs. These receptors were obtained from a man aged 40-50 years in good health and CMV-seronegative. CDR3s include the opening cysteine and the closing phenylalanine or tryptophan.

v_gene	j_gene	CDR3aa
TRBV19	TRBJ2-7	CASSITTLYEQYF
TRBV11-3	TRBJ2-2	CASSSRLAGGTGELFF
TRBV6-4	TRBJ1-1	CASSAHRGADTEAFF
TRBV19	TRBJ2-7	CASSTWDLAPEQYF
TRBV6-1	TRBJ1-3	CASSGQGGNTIYF
TRBV5-4	TRBJ2-1	CASSWGTSGGRYNEQFF
TRBV6-1	TRBJ2-6	CASSVSGGSSSGANVLTF
TRBV10-1	TRBJ2-5	CASSDGRGGETQYF
TRBV19	TRBJ1-1	CASQRQLNTEAFF
TRBV5-1	TRBJ2-7	CASSEGQGLEQYF
TRBV28	TRBJ1-1	CASSLGQTREAFF
TRBV28	TRBJ1-3	CASSGQSSGNTIYF
TRBV5-6	TRBJ1-2	CASSHPRAGYTF
TRBV23-1	TRBJ2-3	CASSPSAGGTPDTDTQYF
TRBV6-5	TRBJ2-1	CASSYGTSGRNEQFF
TRBV9	TRBJ2-7	CASSVSGTSKFEQYF
TRBV10-3	TRBJ1-5	CAISEHSPGGNQPQHF
TRBV7-8	TRBJ1-2	CASSLAGSNYGYTF
TRBV30	TRBJ2-5	CAWSSPGLAKETQYF
TRBV4-3	TRBJ2-5	CASSQTSGGETQYF
TRBV2	TRBJ1-2	CASTTGTPYGYTF
TRBV6-5	TRBJ2-7	CASSLRGREQYF
TRBV5-1	TRBJ2-2	CASSSTGDTGELFF
TRBV6-1	TRBJ1-4	CASRKDRGYEKLFF
TRBV6-6	TRBJ1-1	CASNFRGAMNTEAFF
TRBV4-3	TRBJ1-2	CASSQELGAGYTF
TRBV30	TRBJ2-1	CAWKKRGAGGYNEQFF
TRBV7-6	TRBJ2-3	CASSLAGVDTQYF
TRBV5-4	TRBJ2-3	CASSSRTSASDTQYF
TRBV11-2	TRBJ1-2	CASSLIPVGRGGGYTF
TRBV5-1	TRBJ2-5	CASSLEGSGGETQYF
TRBV5-1	TRBJ2-7	CASSLGQGVEQYF
TRBV18	TRBJ1-5	CASSPPTGFNQPQHF
TRBV29-1	TRBJ2-7	CSVADSYYEQYF
TRBV25-1	TRBJ1-4	CASSESGTGAVKLFF
TRBV19	TRBJ2-7	CASSRLTGDLSYEQYF
TRBV7-9	TRBJ1-2	CASSPGQGRGYGYTF
TRBV19	TRBJ2-7	CASGPVGEQYF
TRBV5-5	TRBJ1-6	CASSGAQGSNSPLHF
TRBV21-1	TRBJ2-7	CASSKARRQGSYEQYF
TRBV7-2	TRBJ1-2	CASSPIAPVGTGGGYGYTF
TRBV11-3	TRBJ1-1	CASSFRGTGEAFF
TRBV23-1	TRBJ2-6	CASSHMRGGQMGANVLTF
TRBV7-9	TRBJ2-7	CASGGLGGLEQYF
TRBV4-1	TRBJ2-2	CASSQVWLAGAGELFF
TRBV7-2	TRBJ1-3	CASSLELGARRGNTIYF
TRBV5-1	TRBJ2-6	CASSSDEGIGTGANVLTF
TRBV5-1	TRBJ2-1	CASSWGEIYNEQFF
TRBV4-3	TRBJ2-1	CASSRRLAGPDVQFF
TRBV4-2	TRBJ2-7	CASSPGTTYEQYF
TRBV6-6	TRBJ2-7	CASSWGGQGRYEQYF
TRBV9	TRBJ2-7	CASSPGTGPSSYEQYF
TRBV14	TRBJ2-3	CASSQELGSLKQYF
TRBV5-1	TRBJ1-1	CASSPGGANTEAFF
TRBV4-2	TRBJ2-2	CASSQALTSGGPGELFF